These 28 T cell receptor beta chains were sequenced from one sample in a study of cytomegalovirus exposure and HLA in healthy donors. Primers: 60 Vbeta forward and 13 Jbeta reverse. Measured with immunoSEQ multiplex PCR; TCRdb has only the in-frame clones, and not every one. The repertoire has about 110,000 clones, around 76% of them found once; the top ten carry roughly 13%. The sequenced material came from PBMCs. These receptor sequences come from a young man in good health and CMV-seropositive.

The rearrangement joins TRBV6-5 to TRBJ2-1, with 10 bases matching TRBD1. Germline V gene sequence: CDR1 MNHEY, CDR2 SVGAGI. The CDR3 contains 15 residues. V was pared by 6 bases and J by 3 bases, with 5 bases of the junction left unmatched. The CDR3 sequence is CASSRQGAGYNEQFF. Written as DNA, the CDR3 is TGTGCCAGCAGCCGACAGGGGGCCGGCTACAATGAGCAGTTCTTC.

V and J are TRBV6-1 and TRBJ2-3; 16 bases line up with TRBD2. This CDR3 is 15 amino acids long. CDR1 and CDR2 (germline): MNHNS, SASEGT. With 3 bases clipped from V and 11 bases from J, the junction kept 5 bases outside the gene matches. CDR3 in DNA: TGTGCCAGCAGTGAGACCGGGACTAGCGGGGGGGAGCAGTATTTT. Amino acid sequence: CASSETGTSGGEQYF.

The chain recombines TRBV10-1 with TRBJ2-7; tentatively, D is TRBD1 (5 bases). CDR1 WNHNN and CDR2 SYGVQD come from the germline V gene (reference sequence). This CDR3 has 13 residues. V lost 4 bases, J lost 3 bases, and 10 bases lay in between. CDR3 in amino acids: CASSGNRIYEQYF. The CDR3 nucleotides are TGCGCCAGCAGTGGTAACAGGATCTACGAGCAGTACTTC.

The gene calls are TRBV4-2 and TRBJ2-3; D not resolved. CDR1 and CDR2 from the germline V gene are LGHNA and YNFKEQ. The length of the CDR3 is 18 residues. V was clipped by 2 bases and J by 0 bases, with 18 bases between them. This CDR3 reads CASSQLVGNPSSTDTQYF. The CDR3 coding sequence is TGTGCCAGCAGCCAATTGGTTGGCAACCCCTCTAGCACAGATACGCAGTATTTT.

The chain has TRBV30 and TRBJ1-2, with D maybe TRBD1 (6 bases). This CDR3 spans 13 amino acids. CDR1 and CDR2 from the germline V gene are GTSNPN and SVGIG (reference sequence). With 4 bases removed from V and 3 bases from J, the gap between germline ends came to 12 bases. The CDR3, as DNA: TGTGCCTGGACCCTGGGACAATACTATGGCTACACCTTC. This codes for CAWTLGQYYGYTF.

The chain employs TRBV9 and TRBJ2-7; 11 nucleotides match TRBD2. Unmatched junction bases numbered 1, after V lost 1 base and J lost 4 bases. CDR1 and CDR2 (germline): SGDLS, YYNGEE. The CDR3 runs 14 residues. The CDR3 here is CASSVTSGGYEQYF. The CDR3 nucleotides read TGTGCCAGCAGCGTAACTAGCGGGGGATACGAGCAGTACTTC. The complete variable domain, with remaining parts taken from reference TRBV9 and TRBJ2-7, reads DSGVTQTPKHLITATGQRVTLRCSPRSGDLSVYWYQQSLDQGLQFLIQYYNGEERAKGNILERFSAQQFPDLHSELNLSSLELGDSALYFCASSVTSGGYEQYFGPGTRLTVT.

The chain links TRBV14 to TRBJ1-1, with 7 bases aligning to TRBD1. The CDR3 is 14 residues long. V lost 4 bases, J lost 0 bases, and 2 bases stayed unmatched. Looked up from germline, CDR1 is SGHDN and CDR2 is FVKESK. DNA of the CDR3: TGTGCCAGCAGCCCAGGGGGTTTGAACACTGAAGCTTTCTTT. This gives the protein CASSPGGLNTEAFF.

Points on this clone: This specimen includes other DNA sequences encoding the same CDR3. The CDR3: CASSRDSSTDTQYF. In DNA, the CDR3 is TGCGCCAGCAGCCGGGACAGCAGCACAGATACGCAGTATTTT. The chain is built from TRBV4-3 and TRBJ2-3; 7 bases align to TRBD1. The CDR3 spans 14 residues. Per the germline V gene, CDR1 is LGHNA and CDR2 is YSLEER. The ends lost 4 bases at V and 0 bases at J; junction bases unmatched: 1.

This clone appeared a few times. The gene calls are TRBV5-1 and TRBJ2-2; D may be TRBD1 (5 bases). The V end was cut by 0 bases, the J end by 3 bases, with 6 bases between. The length of the CDR3 is 14 residues. Germline V lookup: CDR1 SGHRS, CDR2 YFSETQ. The CDR3 nucleotides are TGCGCCAGCAGCTTGGGCAGGGACACCGGGGAGCTGTTTTTT. As protein: CASSLGRDTGELFF.

This clone was observed once. The chain has TRBV27 and TRBJ1-2; 8 nucleotides line up with TRBD1. The trim removed 8 bases at V and 4 bases at J, leaving 12 bases unmatched. CDR1 is MNHEY, CDR2 SMNVEV, per germline (reference sequence). The CDR3 totals 15 residues. The CDR3 is CASGYRDRPIYGYTF. CDR3 coding DNA: TGTGCCAGCGGGTACCGGGACAGGCCCATCTATGGCTACACCTTC.

The rearrangement links TRBV9 to TRBJ2-1; the D gene is possibly TRBD2 (6 bases). V was trimmed by 0 bases and J by 9 bases, leaving 19 bases between them. The CDR3 length is 16 residues. Germline V lookup: CDR1 SGDLS, CDR2 YYNGEE. The CDR3 DNA sequence: TGTGCCAGCAGCGTAGCCCGGGGGTTTGGCGCGGGTGAGCAGTTCTTC. This translates into CASSVARGFGAGEQFF.

V usage is TRBV10-3 and J usage is TRBJ2-7; the D gene is possibly TRBD1 (7 bases). The V end was cut by 11 bases, the J end by 7 bases, with 21 bases between. CDR1 and CDR2 (germline): ENHRY, SYGVKD. This CDR3 contains 13 residues. As DNA, the CDR3 is TGTGCCGCAGGGGGAGGCAGGGTTGGTGAGCAGTACTTC. Translated, it gives CAAGGGRVGEQYF.

This clone came up once. V usage is TRBV5-4 and J usage is TRBJ2-3, with a weak D call TRBD2 (6 bases). V was trimmed by 5 bases and J by 5 bases, leaving 18 bases between them. From germline, CDR1 is SGHNT and CDR2 YYREEE (reference sequence). The CDR3 has 15 residues. CDR3 residues: CASRQMGGSGDTQYF. Here the CDR3 DNA reads TGTGCCAGCAGACAAATGGGGGGAAGCGGAGATACGCAGTATTTT. Full variable domain (rest looked up from reference TRBV5-4 and TRBJ2-3): ETGVTQSPTHLIKTRGQQVTLRCSSQSGHNTVSWYQQALGQGPQFIFQYYREEENGRGNFPPRFSGLQFPNYSSELNVNALELDDSALYLCASRQMGGSGDTQYFGPGTRLTVL.

V usage is TRBV9 and J usage is TRBJ2-1, with D tentatively TRBD1 (7 bases). Germline CDR1 reads SGDLS; CDR2 reads YYNGEE. V dropped 2 bases and J dropped 4 bases, with 13 bases sitting between them. The CDR3 sequence is 15 residues long. DNA of the CDR3: TGTGCCAGCAGCGTCGCGGGACAGACATACAATGAGCAGTTCTTC. Its protein product is CASSVAGQTYNEQFF.

J is TRBJ1-2 and V is TRBV27, with 8 bases identical to TRBD1. CDR3 size: 17 residues. Per the germline V gene, CDR1 is MNHEY and CDR2 is SMNVEV (reference sequence). V was pared by 5 bases and J by 4 bases, with 15 bases of the junction left unmatched. CDR3 sequence (DNA): TGTGCCAGCAGTGCCGGGGCAGGGGGCCTGTCTGCCTATGGCTACACCTTC. Translation: CASSAGAGGLSAYGYTF.

V gene TRBV5-1 combines with J gene TRBJ1-2; tentative D call: TRBD1 (6 bases). Trimming pared 0 bases from V and 3 bases from J, leaving 12 bases between. In germline, CDR1 is SGHRS, CDR2 YFSETQ. The CDR3 length is 15 residues. The CDR3 DNA sequence: TGCGCCAGCAGCTTGGAAGGGGGAGAGGACTATGGCTACACCTTC. Protein product: CASSLEGGEDYGYTF.

The chain combines TRBV25-1 with TRBJ2-1; 9 bases are shared with TRBD2. Germline CDR1 and CDR2: MGHDK and SYGVNS. Trimming at V came to 0 bases and at J to 4 bases, leaving 4 bases not matched to a gene. The CDR3 is made up of 16 amino acids. CDR3 bases: TGTGCCAGCAGTGAATATGGCGGGGGGGTGTACAATGAGCAGTTCTTC. This sequence encodes CASSEYGGGVYNEQFF.

J is TRBJ1-1 and V is TRBV7-8; 8 bases match TRBD1. Germline V lookup: CDR1 SGHVS, CDR2 FQNEAQ. The CDR3 runs 14 residues. J gave up 1 base and V 5 bases, and 3 bases lay outside the gene matches. The CDR3 DNA reads as TGTGCCAGCAGCCCCGGACAGGGGAACACTGAAGCTTTCTTT. Its protein product is CASSPGQGNTEAFF. Filled out from reference TRBV7-8 and TRBJ1-1, the complete variable domain reads GAGVSQSPRYKVAKRGQDVALRCDPISGHVSLFWYQQALGQGPEFLTYFQNEAQLDKSGLPSDRFFAERPEGSVSTLKIQRTQQEDSAVYLCASSPGQGNTEAFFGQGTRLTVV.

The chain links TRBV4-3 to TRBJ2-2, with 8 bases aligning to TRBD2. Trimming took 4 bases from V and 4 from J; bases not matched to a gene: 2. The CDR3 spans 14 residues. Germline V gene data show CDR1 as LGHNA and CDR2 as YSLEER. The chain's CDR3 is CASSPRGVTGELFF. CDR3 nucleotide sequence: TGCGCCAGCAGCCCGCGGGGGGTCACCGGGGAGCTGTTTTTT.

Concerning this clone itself: A junction boundary mismatches the germline segment, possibly from a read error. The chain has TRBV7-7 and TRBJ2-1; 7 bases are a match to TRBD1. Germline CDR1 SSHAT, CDR2 FNYEAQ (reference sequence). The CDR3 loop spans 15 amino acids. CDR3 residues: CASSPAGTDYNEQFF. CDR3 in DNA: TGTGCTAGCAGCCCAGCAGGGACAGACTACAATGAGCAGTTCTTC. Full variable domain (remainder filled in from reference TRBV7-7 and TRBJ2-1): GAGVSQSPRYKVTKRGQDVTLRCDPISSHATLYWYQQALGQGPEFLTYFNYEAQPDKSGLPSDRFSAERPEGSISTLTIQRTEQRDSAMYRCASSPAGTDYNEQFFGPGTRLTVL.

The V call is TRBV5-8, the J call TRBJ2-7; D is possibly TRBD1 (6 bases). CDR1 is SGHTS, CDR2 YDEGEE, per germline. The CDR3 totals 13 residues. V lost 0 bases to trimming and J lost 7 bases, with 11 bases between them. The CDR3 here is CASSLVGTQEQYF. The CDR3 region has the DNA TGTGCCAGCAGCTTGGTTGGGACACAAGAGCAGTACTTC.

The rearrangement links TRBV7-9 to TRBJ1-2; 7 nucleotides match TRBD1. This CDR3 is built from 15 residues. Germline CDR1 reads SEHNR; CDR2 reads FQNEAQ (reference sequence). The ends lost 2 bases at V and 5 bases at J; junction bases unmatched: 8. The CDR3: CASSLPGQAPYGYTF. The CDR3 region has the DNA TGTGCCAGCAGCTTACCTGGACAGGCCCCTTATGGCTACACCTTC.

This clone appeared once. The J gene is TRBJ2-1, the V gene TRBV6-1; 7 bases agree with TRBD1. The CDR3 has 14 amino acids. Germline CDR1 reads MNHNS; CDR2 reads SASEGT. The ends lost 4 bases at V and 4 bases at J; junction bases unmatched: 4. The DNA of the CDR3 is TGTGCCAGCAGTGCGGGACAGTATTACAATGAGCAGTTCTTC. Its protein product is CASSAGQYYNEQFF.

This chain uses TRBV6-6 with TRBJ2-7; D gene unclear. V was trimmed by 6 bases and J by 0 bases, leaving 9 bases between them. This CDR3 has 13 residues. Germline values: CDR1 MNHNY, CDR2 SVGAGI (reference sequence). The CDR3 DNA is TGTGCCAGCAGCCCGACGGGCTCCTACGAGCAGTACTTC. Translated: CASSPTGSYEQYF.

The chain combines TRBV7-2 with TRBJ2-1, with 9 bases that match TRBD2. This CDR3 has 15 residues. Germline V CDR1 and CDR2: SGHTA, FQGNSA. V lost 5 bases and J lost 7; bases outside the gene matches: 9. CDR3 coding DNA: TGTGCCAGCAGCGCACCGGGACTAGCTGTAAATGAGCAGTTCTTC. This codes for CASSAPGLAVNEQFF.

The rearrangement uses TRBV27 and TRBJ1-6; 7 nucleotides align to TRBD1. This CDR3 spans 15 amino acids. With 5 bases clipped from V and 8 bases from J, the junction kept 9 bases outside the gene matches. The germline V gene has CDR1 MNHEY and CDR2 SMNVEV (reference sequence). The CDR3 DNA reads as TGTGCCAGCAGTCAAGGGACAGTCTGGTATTCACCCCTCCACTTT. As protein: CASSQGTVWYSPLHF.

This clone appeared a few times. This sequence joins TRBV7-2 and TRBJ2-3; D uncertain. Germline V CDR1 and CDR2: SGHTA, FQGNSA. The CDR3 consists of 11 residues. Trimming stripped 6 bases from V and 5 bases from J, with 6 bases between. This CDR3 is CASRIGDTQYF. CDR3 DNA: TGTGCCAGCAGGATCGGAGATACGCAGTATTTT.

The CDR3 reads CASSQGQGIAYEQYF. CDR3 nucleotides: TGTGCCAGCAGCCAAGGACAGGGAATTGCCTACGAGCAGTACTTC. The V and J genes are TRBV6-5 and TRBJ2-5, with 8 bases lining up with TRBD1. The J call may be wrong; the DNA end is better matched by TRBJ2-7. This CDR3 spans 15 amino acids. Germline V gives CDR1 MNHEY, CDR2 SVGAGI.